This T cell receptor (beta chain) was sequenced during a study of long-term antiretroviral therapy in people with HIV. Study results and limitations: The blood, collected between the mid-2000s and the late 2010s, was possibly taken under older ART regimens.

V was cut by 1 base and J by 6 bases, with 11 bases left in between. The V gene's germline CDR1 is MDHEN and CDR2 SYDVKM. This CDR3 contains 14 residues. Turning to this clone: The antigen is unknown.

Sequencing used immunoSEQ v3.0 at survey level. Produced via immunoSEQ multiplex PCR; TCRdb's table is partial and in-frame only. Of 20,000 to 25,000 clones in the sample, roughly 80% were seen once. Donors needed at least one pre-ART PBMC sample plus at least two post-ART samples. The rearrangement joins TRBV28 to TRBJ2-3; D is uncertain. Sequences were derived from unsorted PBMCs, sampled roughly 4 years after starting antiretroviral therapy. The source is a young man with HIV. CDR3: CASSLSFPGDTQYF. The CDR3 nucleotides read TGTGCCAGCAGTTTATCTTTTCCCGGGGATACGCAGTATTTT.